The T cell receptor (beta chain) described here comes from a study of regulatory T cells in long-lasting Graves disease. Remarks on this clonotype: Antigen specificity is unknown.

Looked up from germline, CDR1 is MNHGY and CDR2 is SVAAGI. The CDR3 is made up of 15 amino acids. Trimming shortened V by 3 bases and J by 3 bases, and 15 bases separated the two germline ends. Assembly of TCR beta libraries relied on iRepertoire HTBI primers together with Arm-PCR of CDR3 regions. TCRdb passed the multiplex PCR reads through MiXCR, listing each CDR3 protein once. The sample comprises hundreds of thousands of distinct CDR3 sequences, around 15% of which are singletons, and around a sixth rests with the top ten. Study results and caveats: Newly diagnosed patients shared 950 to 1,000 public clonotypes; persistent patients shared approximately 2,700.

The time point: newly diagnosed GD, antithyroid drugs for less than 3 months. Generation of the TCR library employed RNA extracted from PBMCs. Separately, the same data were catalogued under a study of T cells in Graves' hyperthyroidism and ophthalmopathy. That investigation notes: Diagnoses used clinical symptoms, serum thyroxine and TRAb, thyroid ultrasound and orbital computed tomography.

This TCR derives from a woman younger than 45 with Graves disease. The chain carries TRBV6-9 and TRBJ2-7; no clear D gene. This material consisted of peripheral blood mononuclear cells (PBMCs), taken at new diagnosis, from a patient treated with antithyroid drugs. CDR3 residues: CASSYLVNKGYEQYF. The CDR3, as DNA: TGTGCCAGCAGTTACCTAGTGAATAAGGGCTACGAGCAGTACTTC.